This TCR beta chain was sequenced during a study of T-cell memory formation after mild COVID-19. The CDR3 contains 17 residues. Losses at the gene ends were 3 bases for V and 11 bases for J; bases not matched to a gene: 18. Germline CDR1 SGHVS, CDR2 FQNEAQ. Via MiXCR, TCRdb re-called the 5' RACE reads, giving one row per CDR3 protein. This table has nearly 250,000 distinct CDR3 sequences, approximately 15% appearing once. Sequencing input: PBMCs or a T cell subset sorted from them (not recorded which). The J gene is TRBJ2-3, the V gene TRBV7-8, with 9 bases identical to TRBD2. This TCR was recovered from an adult woman who had mild COVID-19 (a few samples of this study predate the infection). Cell type and time point are not known. CDR3 region: CASSFQTAGGARPGQYF. The CDR3 coding sequence is TGTGCCAGCAGCTTTCAAACGGCGGGAGGGGCACGCCCTGGGCAGTATTTT. Looking up the rest from reference TRBV7-8 and TRBJ2-3 gives the full variable domain: GAGVSQSPRYKVAKRGQDVALRCDPISGHVSLFWYQQALGQGPEFLTYFQNEAQLDKSGLPSDRFFAERPEGSVSTLKIQRTQQEDSAVYLCASSFQTAGGARPGQYFGPGTRLTVL.